The 18 T cell receptor beta chains below all came from one sample that was sequenced in a study of T cell responses to AZD1222 COVID-19 vaccine (dated by TCRdb to the early 2020s). The time point tag for this specimen amounts to: about 28 days (+/-7) after the second vaccine dose. Library creation used the immunoSEQ multiplex PCR assay. As stored in TCRdb, this immuneACCESS dataset retains in-frame rearrangements with V and J assigned. A fraction of the clones does not appear; measured against another copy, unresolved V genes explain less than half of the discrepancy, and the remainder lacks a known reason. For this sample the table gives 200,000 or so clones, of which around 93% were detected only once. Roughly 1% of the sample comes from the top ten. The sample consisted of peripheral blood, taken 28 days after the second AZD1222 dose. All receptors derive from an adult who received the AZD1222 COVID-19 vaccine.

The chain joins TRBV2 to TRBJ1-1; unclear D gene. The V end lost 1 base, the J end lost 1 base, and 7 bases lay between the germline ends. CDR1 and CDR2 (germline): SNHLY, FYNNEI. CDR3 length: 14 residues. Here the CDR3 DNA reads TGTGCCAGCAGTGAAGGGACCGCGAACACTGAAGCTTTCTTT. It codes for CASSEGTANTEAFF.

The V call is TRBV5-1, the J call TRBJ1-5; D might be TRBD1 (6 bases). CDR1 SGHRS and CDR2 YFSETQ come from the germline V gene. There are 15 residues in the CDR3. Trimming pared 1 base from V and 6 bases from J, leaving 14 bases between. The chain's CDR3 is CASSLRGDPSQPQHF. CDR3 nucleotide sequence: TGCGCCAGCAGCTTGAGGGGGGACCCCAGTCAGCCCCAGCATTTT.

The chain employs TRBV7-2 and TRBJ1-2; 7 bases are shared with TRBD1. The V segment lost 4 bases and the J segment 3 bases; nucleotides outside the gene matches: 8. CDR1 and CDR2 (germline): SGHTA, FQGNSA. This CDR3 region has 15 residues. The CDR3 region is CASSSSGGPDYGYTF. For the CDR3, the DNA is TGTGCCAGCAGCTCCTCAGGGGGGCCGGACTATGGCTACACCTTC.

The V and J genes are TRBV27 and TRBJ1-5; D gene unclear. Between the trimmed V and J ends, which lost 0 bases and 7 bases, there was a span of 7 bases. The V gene's germline CDR1 is MNHEY and CDR2 SMNVEV (reference sequence). The CDR3 has 13 residues. CDR3 region: CASSLSNLQPQHF. The CDR3 region has the DNA TGTGCCAGCAGTTTATCTAACCTACAGCCCCAGCATTTT.

This chain joins TRBV11-2 and TRBJ1-3, with 8 bases that match TRBD1. CDR3 length: 17 amino acids. CDR1 SGHAT and CDR2 FQNNGV come from the germline V gene. The junction had 7 bases not matched to a gene; V was cut back by 1 base and J by 2 bases. CDR3 coding DNA: TGTGCCAGCAGCTTAGTCCTAGCAGGGGGCACTGGAAACACCATATATTTT. It specifies CASSLVLAGGTGNTIYF.

The gene calls are TRBV18 and TRBJ1-4; possibly TRBD1 for D (6 bases). CDR1 and CDR2 from the germline V gene are KGHSH and LQKENI. The CDR3 consists of 16 residues. The V end was cut by 2 bases, the J end by 7 bases, with 17 bases between. The CDR3 bases are TGTGCCAGCTCACCAGGGGGAGGACAGTTTGTTGAAAAACTGTTTTTT. This codes for CASSPGGGQFVEKLFF. The full variable domain, with the rest looked up from reference TRBV18 and TRBJ1-4, is NAGVMQNPRHLVRRRGQEARLRCSPMKGHSHVYWYRQLPEEGLKFMVYLQKENIIDESGMPKERFSAEFPKEGPSILRIQQVVRGDSAAYFCASSPGGGQFVEKLFFGSGTQLSVL.

The CDR3 loop reads CASSMGALGAQPQHF. The CDR3 region has the DNA TGTGCCAGTAGTATGGGGGCCCTAGGGGCTCAGCCCCAGCATTTT. The rearrangement uses TRBV19 and TRBJ1-5; TRBD1 is a possible D gene (6 bases). V was shortened by 3 bases and J by 6 bases, with 15 bases between the two germline ends. This CDR3 comprises 15 residues. CDR1 is LNHDA and CDR2 is SQIVND in the germline V gene (reference sequence).

V usage is TRBV9 and J usage is TRBJ1-2; D not certain. Trimming took off 0 bases at V and 4 bases at J, with 10 bases between the two ends. The CDR3 is 14 amino acids. Germline assignment: CDR1 SGDLS and CDR2 YYNGEE. Written as DNA, the CDR3 is TGTGCCAGCAGCGTAGGGGAGGGTTCCTATGGCTACACCTTC. It specifies CASSVGEGSYGYTF.

This clone was found a few times. The chain is built from TRBV28 and TRBJ1-5; 8 nucleotides match TRBD1. This CDR3 has 20 amino acids. Trimming at V came to 3 bases and at J to 4 bases, leaving 20 bases not matched to a gene. The germline V gene encodes CDR1 MDHEN and CDR2 SYDVKM. The CDR3 region has the DNA TGTGCCAGCAGTTTCTTGCGGGCAGGGGGCTTAAGGGGGTTAAATCAGCCCCAGCATTTT. Encoded protein: CASSFLRAGGLRGLNQPQHF.

The chain is built from TRBV6-4 and TRBJ1-2; the D is unclear. Germline V lookup: CDR1 MRHNA, CDR2 SNTAGT. V was pared by 4 bases and J by 4 bases, with 10 bases between. The CDR3 loop spans 13 amino acids. The CDR3 protein is CASSAALGYGYTF. Written as DNA, the CDR3 is TGTGCCAGCAGTGCCGCCTTGGGCTATGGCTACACCTTC.

This clone was seen once. This chain links TRBV7-9 with TRBJ1-2; 9 bases agree with TRBD1. V was pared by 2 bases and J by 4 bases, with 8 bases of the junction left unmatched. CDR1 and CDR2 (germline): SEHNR, FQNEAQ (reference sequence). The CDR3 length is 16 residues. The CDR3: CASSLKPGQGTYGYTF. The CDR3 coding sequence is TGTGCCAGCAGCTTAAAACCGGGACAGGGTACCTATGGCTACACCTTC.

The chain joins TRBV27 to TRBJ1-1; D uncertain. CDR3 size: 11 residues. Trimming left V 3 bases short and J 9 bases short, with 8 bases between. CDR1 MNHEY and CDR2 SMNVEV come from the germline V gene (reference sequence). For the CDR3, the DNA is TGTGCCAGCAGTTTTCAGTCGCAAGCTTTCTTT. Amino acid sequence: CASSFQSQAFF.

The chain carries TRBV4-1 and TRBJ2-7; TRBD1 matches 8 bases. The ends lost 4 bases at V and 7 bases at J; junction bases unmatched: 9. The germline gives CDR1 MGHRA, CDR2 YSYEKL. This CDR3 spans 14 amino acids. The CDR3 protein is CASSLSQGAGEQYF. Here the CDR3 DNA reads TGCGCCAGCAGCCTTTCCCAGGGGGCGGGGGAGCAGTACTTC.

The CDR3 here is CASSSKGGERTQYF. The CDR3, as DNA: TGTGCCAGCAGTTCCAAGGGGGGAGAGAGGACCCAGTACTTC. This chain connects TRBV27 to TRBJ2-5; D could derive from TRBD1 or TRBD2 (6 bases each). V was clipped by 4 bases and J by 7 bases, with 16 bases between them. This CDR3 contains 14 residues. CDR1 and CDR2 from the germline V gene are MNHEY and SMNVEV (reference sequence).

CDR3 DNA sequence: TGTGCCAGCAGTTATCCCTCCAACAGGGGGCTCGGCTACACCTTC. Protein sequence: CASSYPSNRGLGYTF. V usage is TRBV6-2 or TRBV6-3 and J usage is TRBJ1-2; 9 nucleotides align to TRBD1. The CDR3 runs to 15 residues. After removal of 3 bases from V and 8 bases from J, the junction contained 10 bases not matched to a gene. Germline V gene data show CDR1 as MNHEY and CDR2 as SVGEGT.

The chain has TRBV18 and TRBJ1-1, with TRBD1 as a possible D gene (5 bases). The germline CDR1 and CDR2 sequences are KGHSH and LQKENI. The ends were cut back, 2 bases at V and 1 base at J, with 14 bases in the middle. This CDR3 has 16 amino acids. The CDR3 protein is CASSPGRGGENTEAFF. The CDR3 DNA sequence: TGTGCCAGCTCACCAGGGCGGGGCGGGGAGAACACTGAAGCTTTCTTT.

The rearrangement joins TRBV19 to TRBJ2-5, with D perhaps assigned TRBD1 or TRBD2 (5 bases each). Trimming stripped 0 bases from V and 5 bases from J, with 10 bases between. Germline CDR1 is LNHDA and CDR2 is SQIVND (reference sequence). The CDR3 runs to 14 residues. CDR3 sequence (DNA): TGTGCCAGTAGTATAGATGGGGGAAGGGAGACCCAGTACTTC. Protein sequence: CASSIDGGRETQYF.

V is TRBV9 and J is TRBJ1-4; D might be TRBD1 (6 bases). Looked up from germline, CDR1 is SGDLS and CDR2 is YYNGEE. The CDR3 contains 18 residues. V lost 5 bases, J lost 0 bases, and 20 bases lay in between. CDR3 in DNA: TGTGCCAGCAGTGTCTCGACCTCGACAGGCTCAACTAATGAAAAACTGTTTTTT. Its protein product is CASSVSTSTGSTNEKLFF.